Shown below are 25 T cell receptor beta chains from a single sample sequenced in a study of T cells in Graves' hyperthyroidism and ophthalmopathy. TCR beta CDR3 regions were amplified from RNA. Initially, a first-round RT-PCR of the TCR CDR3 employed the HTBI primer set. TCRdb ran MiXCR on the multiplex PCR reads and lists one entry per CDR3 protein. Among a few hundred thousand distinct CDR3 sequences listed, 20% to 25% were seen once. The sequenced material came from blood. All receptors come from a woman in her 50s with Graves' hyperthyroidism.

V gene TRBV24-1 combines with J gene TRBJ1-2; a weak D match, TRBD1 (5 bases). The CDR3 runs to 14 residues. Germline CDR1 is KGHDR and CDR2 is SFDVKD. Trimming left V 5 bases short and J 2 bases short, with 11 bases between. The CDR3 is CATSGQGLNYGYTF. In nucleotides, the CDR3 is TGTGCCACCAGTGGTCAGGGCCTCAACTATGGCTACACCTTC.

In its sample, this clonotype was seen a few times. V is TRBV30 and J is TRBJ1-2; 8 bases align to TRBD1. The CDR3 has 15 amino acids. CDR1 and CDR2 (germline): GTSNPN, SVGIG (reference sequence). J lost 4 bases, V lost 0 bases, and 7 bases had no gene match. DNA of the CDR3: TGTGCCTGGAGTGTACTAAGAACAGGGGGCTATGGCTACACCTTC. Protein sequence: CAWSVLRTGGYGYTF.

The chain employs TRBV7-6 and TRBJ1-6; TRBD1 aligns across 9 bases. Looked up from germline, CDR1 is SGHVS and CDR2 is FNYEAQ. The length of the CDR3 is 16 residues. Trimming took 8 bases from V and 4 from J; bases not matched to a gene: 9. DNA of the CDR3: TGTGCCAGCGCCCACCGGGACAGGGAGTATAATTCACCCCTCCACTTT. Its translation: CASAHRDREYNSPLHF. The variable domain in full, completed from reference TRBV7-6 and TRBJ1-6, reads GAGVSQSPRYKVTKRGQDVALRCDPISGHVSLYWYRQALGQGPEFLTYFNYEAQQDKSGLPNDRFSAERPEGSISTLTIQRTEQRDSAMYRCASAHRDREYNSPLHFGNGTRLTVT.

The rearrangement uses TRBV7-3 and TRBJ2-1; D possibly corresponds to TRBD1 (6 bases). This CDR3 is 13 amino acids long. Germline CDR1 reads SGHTA; CDR2 reads FQGTGA. Trimming took off 3 bases at V and 6 bases at J, with 9 bases between the two ends. CDR3 in DNA: TGTGCCAGCAGCTTCACAGGGCCCAATGAGCAGTTCTTC. Its protein is CASSFTGPNEQFF.

This clonotype was picked up many times. The chain joins TRBV30 to TRBJ1-1; TRBD1 matches at 8 bases. This CDR3 has 12 residues. Germline-derived CDR1 and CDR2 are GTSNPN and SVGIG (reference sequence). Trimming at V came to 4 bases and at J to 6 bases, leaving 4 bases not matched to a gene. CDR3 sequence reads: CAWTGGSAEAFF. CDR3 nucleotides: TGTGCCTGGACAGGGGGCTCGGCTGAAGCTTTCTTT.

The J gene is TRBJ2-4, the V gene TRBV6-4; D gene unclear. The CDR3 runs 10 residues. Trimming cost V 8 bases and J 8 bases, with 7 bases left between them. CDR1 and CDR2 (germline): MRHNA, SNTAGT. CDR3 amino acids: CASDGHIQYF. As DNA, the CDR3 is TGTGCCAGCGACGGTCACATTCAGTACTTC.

This rearrangement joins TRBV7-3 to TRBJ2-1; a possible D gene is TRBD2 (5 bases). The CDR3 contains 15 residues. Germline values: CDR1 SGHTA, CDR2 FQGTGA. Trimming pared 0 bases from V and 2 bases from J, leaving 8 bases between. The CDR3 is CASSLTAGTYNEQFF. CDR3 bases: TGTGCCAGCAGCTTAACGGCGGGCACCTACAATGAGCAGTTCTTC.

The J gene is TRBJ2-5, the V gene TRBV20-1; TRBD2 matches 11 bases. Germline loops: CDR1 DFQATT, CDR2 SNEGSKA (reference sequence). The CDR3 has 16 residues. With 6 bases clipped from V and 2 bases from J, the junction kept 11 bases outside the gene matches. Here the CDR3 reads CSAPPGTSGNQETQYF. CDR3 nucleotides: TGCAGTGCCCCCCCCGGGACTAGCGGTAATCAAGAGACCCAGTACTTC.

This clonotype has more than one count but fewer than ten. The CDR3 DNA is TGTGCCAGCAGCTTAACAGGGGCCCTGAACACCGGGGAGCTGTTTTTT. Residues: CASSLTGALNTGELFF. The genes are TRBV7-3 and TRBJ2-2, with D perhaps matching TRBD1 (5 bases). In germline, CDR1 is SGHTA, CDR2 FQGTGA. This CDR3 has 16 amino acids. V gave up 0 bases and J gave up 1 base, with 9 bases separating them. The entire variable domain, with the rest obtained from reference TRBV7-3 and TRBJ2-2, is as follows: GAGVSQTPSNKVTEKGKYVELRCDPISGHTALYWYRQSLGQGPEFLIYFQGTGAADDSGLPNDRFFAVRPEGSVSTLKIQRTERGDSAVYLCASSLTGALNTGELFFGEGSRLTVL.

The table lists this clonotype with many counts. CDR3 loop: CASSSGQANFYEQYF. CDR3 DNA sequence: TGTGCCAGCAGCTCAGGACAGGCGAACTTCTACGAGCAGTACTTC. This sequence joins TRBV7-2 and TRBJ2-7, with TRBD1 matching over 7 bases. J was trimmed by 3 bases and V by 4 bases; bases with no gene match: 9. Germline V CDR1 and CDR2: SGHTA, FQGNSA. This CDR3 region has 15 residues.

This clonotype showed up just a few times. The chain combines TRBV27 with TRBJ1-3, with unresolved D. Trimming took 5 bases from V and 8 from J, leaving 19 bases between them. This CDR3 has 15 amino acids. Per germline, CDR1 MNHEY and CDR2 SMNVEV (reference sequence). The CDR3 DNA sequence: TGTGCCAGCAGTCCTTACCGGACGTATACGGACACCATATATTTT. Its translation is CASSPYRTYTDTIYF.

The chain employs TRBV5-1 and TRBJ2-1; TRBD2 is a possible D gene (6 bases). V shed 4 bases and J shed 4 bases, with 12 bases lying between them. Per the germline V gene, CDR1 is SGHRS and CDR2 is YFSETQ. CDR3 length: 14 amino acids. The CDR3 reads CASSPRDLYNEQFF. As DNA, the CDR3 is TGCGCCAGCAGCCCCCGGGACTTATACAATGAGCAGTTCTTC.

The rearrangement joins TRBV10-3 to TRBJ1-3, with no clear D. Germline V gene data show CDR1 as ENHRY and CDR2 as SYGVKD. Trimming cost V 0 bases and J 2 bases, with 11 bases left between them. The CDR3 runs 16 residues. DNA for the CDR3: TGTGCCATCAGTGAGTCAGGGAGAACGGCTGGAAACACCATATATTTT. Its protein product is CAISESGRTAGNTIYF.

This clonotype has at least ten counts. J is TRBJ2-3 and V is TRBV5-1; TRBD2 aligns across 11 bases. V trimming: 6 bases; J trimming: 5 bases; junction bases outside the gene matches: 8. The CDR3 is 15 residues long. Looked up from germline, CDR1 is SGHRS and CDR2 is YFSETQ. CDR3 sequence: CASTSGLAGGDTQYF. In DNA form, the CDR3 reads TGCGCCAGCACCTCAGGACTAGCGGGTGGAGATACGCAGTATTTT.

This clonotype was picked up a small number of times. The chain has TRBV7-9 and TRBJ2-1; D remains ambiguous. The V end was cut by 5 bases, the J end by 9 bases, with 11 bases between. This CDR3 contains 12 residues. Germline CDR1 is SEHNR and CDR2 is FQNEAQ (reference sequence). As DNA, the CDR3 is TGTGCCAGCAGCCTTAGTGGCGCTGAGCAGTTCTTC. Translation: CASSLSGAEQFF. Based on the CDR3 plus reference TRBV7-9 and TRBJ2-1, the full variable domain is DTGVSQNPRHKITKRGQNVTFRCDPISEHNRLYWYRQTLGQGPEFLTYFQNEAQLEKSRLLSDRFSAERPKGSFSTLEIQRTEQGDSAMYLCASSLSGAEQFFGPGTRLTVL.

This clonotype was recorded at least ten times. V usage is TRBV20-1 and J usage is TRBJ1-6; 7 nucleotides line up with TRBD1. Germline V gene sequence: CDR1 DFQATT, CDR2 SNEGSKA (reference sequence). CDR3 size: 15 residues. Unmatched junction bases numbered 9, after V lost 5 bases and J lost 5 bases. CDR3 amino acids: CSASQTGKDNSPLHF. CDR3 nucleotides: TGCAGTGCTTCTCAGACAGGGAAGGATAATTCACCCCTCCACTTT.

This clonotype was observed many times. The chain employs TRBV27 and TRBJ2-6, with D possibly TRBD2 on 7 matching bases. Germline V gene data show CDR1 as MNHEY and CDR2 as SMNVEV (reference sequence). The CDR3 spans 15 residues. V was trimmed by 3 bases and J by 4 bases, leaving 10 bases between them. As DNA, the CDR3 is TGTGCCAGCAGTTTCAGGGGAGGGGGGGCCAACGTCCTGACTTTC. This sequence encodes CASSFRGGGANVLTF.

This clonotype was seen at least ten times. This chain connects TRBV10-3 to TRBJ1-1, with TRBD1 identical over 8 bases. Germline V gene sequence: CDR1 ENHRY, CDR2 SYGVKD. There are 18 residues in the CDR3. Unmatched junction bases numbered 12, after V lost 0 bases and J lost 3 bases. The CDR3 here is CAISESDRALSRYTEAFF. CDR3 DNA sequence: TGTGCCATCAGTGAGTCGGACAGGGCCCTATCGAGGTACACTGAAGCTTTCTTT.

The rearrangement links TRBV6-1 to TRBJ2-3; 11 positions match TRBD2. V trimming: 5 bases; J trimming: 1 base; junction bases outside the gene matches: 5. The germline gives CDR1 MNHNS, CDR2 SASEGT. The length of the CDR3 is 16 residues. The DNA of the CDR3 is TGTGCCAGCAGTCACACTAGCGGGAGTGGCACAGATACGCAGTATTTT. It yields the protein CASSHTSGSGTDTQYF.

This clonotype was seen ten or more times. This chain links TRBV7-3 with TRBJ2-1; no clear D. This CDR3 has 14 residues. V lost 4 bases and J 2 bases, leaving 9 bases between the germline ends. Germline CDR1 and CDR2: SGHTA and FQGTGA. The CDR3 loop reads CASSSRPPYNEQFF. DNA for the CDR3: TGTGCCAGCAGCTCCAGACCTCCCTACAATGAGCAGTTCTTC.

The table lists this clonotype with many counts. J is TRBJ2-7 and V is TRBV20-1, with D perhaps matching TRBD1 (6 bases). V was pared by 7 bases and J by 0 bases, with 16 bases between. The CDR3 has 14 amino acids. Germline lookup yields CDR1 DFQATT and CDR2 SNEGSKA (reference sequence). CDR3: CSVPAGASSYEQYF. CDR3 bases: TGCAGTGTCCCTGCAGGGGCGAGCTCCTACGAGCAGTACTTC.

The chain has TRBV12-3 or TRBV12-4 and TRBJ2-1, with 10 bases aligning to TRBD2. The CDR3 has 15 residues. The V gene end was trimmed by 3 bases and the J gene end by 8 bases; junction bases not matched to a gene: 7. CDR3 nucleotide sequence: TGTGCCAGCAGTTTGATAGCGGGAGGAGCGGATGAGCAGTTCTTC. Translating gives CASSLIAGGADEQFF.

This clonotype was seen more than once but under ten times. The gene calls are TRBV5-4 and TRBJ2-5, with D unresolved. This CDR3 has 16 residues. Germline V CDR1 and CDR2: SGHNT, YYREEE (reference sequence). Trimming shortened V by 4 bases and J by 2 bases, and 18 bases separated the two germline ends. The CDR3 DNA follows: TGTGCCAGCAGCCCCCTACGCTCTGTAGGGCAAGAGACCCAGTACTTC. This translates into CASSPLRSVGQETQYF.

Many counts were recorded for this clonotype. The chain joins TRBV30 to TRBJ1-1, with 7 bases aligning to TRBD1. The ends lost 2 bases at V and 5 bases at J; junction bases unmatched: 2. CDR1 GTSNPN and CDR2 SVGIG come from the germline V gene (reference sequence). This CDR3 comprises 12 residues. The CDR3 DNA sequence: TGTGCCTGGAGTCAGGGGGTAACTGAAGCTTTCTTT. Encoded protein: CAWSQGVTEAFF.

This clonotype was counted at least ten times. This chain joins TRBV27 and TRBJ1-5, with TRBD1 matching over 7 bases. The CDR3 is 15 amino acids. The V gene's germline CDR1 is MNHEY and CDR2 SMNVEV (reference sequence). The V segment lost 5 bases and the J segment 6 bases; nucleotides outside the gene matches: 10. The CDR3 here is CASSPLTGAGQPQHF. The CDR3 DNA follows: TGTGCCAGCAGTCCGCTCACAGGGGCCGGTCAGCCCCAGCATTTT.